Shown below are 30 T cell receptor beta chains from a single sample sequenced in a study of blood T cells in healthy people across ages. Combining a sample-barcoded 5' primer with a J-beta primer mix, a second PCR ran for roughly 7 to 11 cycles. One entry per CDR3 protein results from TCRdb running MiXCR on the 5' RACE reads. Among fewer than 650,000 distinct CDR3 sequences listed, roughly a quarter were seen once. These data also featured in a second study, about T cells of mothers and their children.

The material sequenced was blood. These receptors were obtained from a boy younger than 10 in good health.

This clonotype was found a few times. The rearrangement uses TRBV21-1 and TRBJ2-7; TRBD1, the table's D call, was not compared with the DNA. TRBV21-1 is a pseudogene locus. This CDR3 region has 15 residues. The CDR3 protein is CASSKSRRGRGEQYF. CDR3 DNA: TGTGCCAGCAGCAAATCTCGAAGGGGCAGGGGGGAGCAGTACTTC.

The CDR3 reads CASSQSGYNEQFF. Here the CDR3 DNA reads TGTGCCAGCAGCCAGTCGGGGTACAATGAGCAGTTCTTC. This chain uses TRBV11-3 with TRBJ2-5, with D possibly being TRBD2 (5 bases). The DNA end lines up better with TRBJ2-1; the J call may be wrong. This CDR3 comprises 13 residues. From germline, CDR1 is SGHNT and CDR2 YENEEA.

This clonotype was counted a few times. This sequence joins TRBV11-2 and TRBJ2-4; D may be TRBD2 (6 bases). From germline, CDR1 is SGHAT and CDR2 FQNNGV. V gave up 1 base and J gave up 0 bases, with 10 bases separating them. The CDR3 has 16 residues. The CDR3 reads CASSLGRDGAKNIQYF. The DNA of the CDR3 is TGTGCCAGCAGCTTAGGGCGGGATGGAGCCAAAAACATTCAGTACTTC.

This clonotype has more than one count but fewer than ten. This chain joins TRBV12-3 or TRBV12-4 and TRBJ1-4; D remains ambiguous. The CDR3 covers 13 residues. Trimming pared 7 bases from V and 5 bases from J, leaving 11 bases between. The CDR3: CASKTGLNEKLFF. The CDR3, as DNA: TGTGCCAGCAAAACGGGCTTAAATGAAAAACTGTTTTTT.

This clonotype was recorded at least ten times. This chain links TRBV2 with TRBJ2-5, with 8 bases aligning to TRBD1. V trimming: 9 bases; J trimming: 4 bases; junction bases outside the gene matches: 4. This CDR3 spans 12 amino acids. Germline V gives CDR1 SNHLY, CDR2 FYNNEI. CDR3 coding DNA: TGTGCCAGTGGCAGGGGGCGAGAGACCCAGTACTTC. Encoded protein: CASGRGRETQYF. Based on the CDR3 plus reference TRBV2 and TRBJ2-5, the full variable domain is EPEVTQTPSHQVTQMGQEVILRCVPISNHLYFYWYRQILGQKVEFLVSFYNNEISEKSEIFDDQFSVERPDGSNFTLKIRSTKLEDSAMYFCASGRGRETQYFGPGTRLLVL.

V gene TRBV25-1 combines with J gene TRBJ2-7; TRBD2 agrees at 9 bases. V dropped 3 bases and J dropped 1; count of bases not matched to a gene: 4. In germline, CDR1 is MGHDK, CDR2 SYGVNS. The CDR3 extends over 15 amino acids. The CDR3 reads CASSDERGVSYEQYF. For the CDR3, the DNA is TGTGCCAGCAGTGATGAGCGGGGGGTTTCCTACGAGCAGTACTTC.

This clonotype has just a few counts. The V gene is TRBV2, the J gene TRBJ2-5; 13 nucleotides align to TRBD2. The DNA end favors TRBJ2-7, so the J call may be wrong. Per the germline V gene, CDR1 is SNHLY and CDR2 is FYNNEI. There are 16 residues in the CDR3. Here the CDR3 reads CASSGTSGRVSDEQYF. In DNA form, the CDR3 reads TGTGCCAGCAGTGGGACTAGCGGGAGAGTGAGCGACGAGCAGTACTTC.

This clonotype appeared a few times. The CDR3 sequence: CASRSGGAYNEQFF. The CDR3 nucleotides are TGTGCCAGTAGGAGCGGGGGGGCCTACAATGAGCAGTTCTTC. The chain uses TRBV19 and TRBJ2-1, with 10 bases identical to TRBD2. The CDR3 extends over 14 amino acids. The V gene's germline CDR1 is LNHDA and CDR2 SQIVND (reference sequence). With V trimmed by 6 bases and J by 2 bases, 1 base remained unmatched.

V is TRBV12-3 or TRBV12-4 and J is TRBJ2-3; 9 nucleotides match TRBD2. V dropped 0 bases and J dropped 4; count of bases not matched to a gene: 8. This CDR3 region has 17 residues. The CDR3 nucleotides are TGTGCCAGCAGTTTAGCGCTAGCGGGATGGTTGGCAGATACGCAGTATTTT. Translation gives CASSLALAGWLADTQYF.

Ten or more counts support this clonotype. The chain combines TRBV5-1 with TRBJ2-3, with a weak D call TRBD1 (5 bases). There are 15 residues in the CDR3. With 0 bases removed from V and 2 bases from J, the gap between germline ends came to 10 bases. Germline lookup yields CDR1 SGHRS and CDR2 YFSETQ. CDR3 sequence reads: CASSLEGQDTDTQYF. CDR3 DNA: TGCGCCAGCAGCTTGGAGGGGCAGGACACAGATACGCAGTATTTT.

The gene calls are TRBV7-9 and TRBJ1-2, with TRBD1 matching over 9 bases. Unmatched junction bases numbered 6, after V lost 5 bases and J lost 2 bases. This CDR3 region has 15 residues. CDR1 and CDR2 from the germline V gene are SEHNR and FQNEAQ (reference sequence). CDR3 region: CASSPYRGRNYGYTF. CDR3 coding DNA: TGTGCCAGCAGCCCATACAGGGGGCGCAACTATGGCTACACCTTC.

Only a few counts were recorded for this clonotype. The chain links TRBV6-5 to TRBJ2-4; D uncertain. Germline lookup yields CDR1 MNHEY and CDR2 SVGAGI. V lost 6 bases and J lost 0, with 9 bases in between. The CDR3 extends over 14 amino acids. The CDR3, as DNA: TGTGCCAGCAGGGTTGGTGGAGCCAAAAACATTCAGTACTTC. This sequence encodes CASRVGGAKNIQYF.

The gene calls are TRBV12-3 or TRBV12-4 and TRBJ2-7; 7 bases are shared with TRBD2. The assigned J gene may be wrong: the sequence end matches TRBJ2-5 better. The CDR3 has 16 residues. The CDR3 nucleotides read TGTGCCAGCAGTTTAGTAGGCGGGCGGGGGAGTGAGACCCAGTACTTC. This codes for CASSLVGGRGSETQYF.

This clonotype has more than one count but fewer than ten. The chain is built from TRBV20-1 and TRBJ2-1, with D perhaps matching TRBD1 (5 bases). The CDR3 length is 14 residues. CDR1 DFQATT and CDR2 SNEGSKA come from the germline V gene (reference sequence). Trimming took off 3 bases at V and 4 bases at J, with 13 bases between the two ends. The CDR3 reads CSASYQGGYNEQFF. In DNA form, the CDR3 reads TGCAGTGCTAGTTACCAGGGTGGTTACAATGAGCAGTTCTTC.

This clonotype was picked up a small number of times. This rearrangement joins TRBV20-1 to TRBJ2-1; 16 bases line up with TRBD2. The junction had 15 bases not matched to a gene; V was cut back by 4 bases and J by 3 bases. This CDR3 spans 20 amino acids. CDR1 is DFQATT, CDR2 SNEGSKA, per germline (reference sequence). CDR3 amino acids: CSATPGTSGRALGLYNEQFF. The DNA of the CDR3 is TGCAGTGCTACCCCCGGGACTAGCGGGAGGGCCCTAGGGCTCTACAATGAGCAGTTCTTC.

The chain has TRBV4-2 and TRBJ1-4; 8 bases are a match to TRBD1. V lost 4 bases and J lost 6; bases outside the gene matches: 7. Germline values: CDR1 LGHNA, CDR2 YNFKEQ. The CDR3 has 15 residues. Here the CDR3 reads CASSPSQGADEKLFF. The CDR3 DNA follows: TGTGCCAGCAGCCCCTCCCAGGGGGCGGATGAAAAACTGTTTTTT.

The chain uses TRBV9 and TRBJ2-1; 14 bases are shared with TRBD2. Germline values: CDR1 SGDLS, CDR2 YYNGEE. J gave up 0 bases and V 0 bases, and 8 bases lay outside the gene matches. There are 20 residues in the CDR3. CDR3 sequence (DNA): TGTGCCAGCAGCGTAGCTCTAGGACTAGCGGGAGGTAGCTCCTACAATGAGCAGTTCTTC. It translates to CASSVALGLAGGSSYNEQFF.

The chain uses TRBV5-8 and TRBJ1-5, with D uncertain. CDR1 is SGHTS, CDR2 YDEGEE, per germline. Trimming took off 4 bases at V and 7 bases at J, with 18 bases between the two ends. The CDR3 is made up of 15 amino acids. The CDR3 nucleotides read TGTGCCAGCAGCCGCAGCGGCTTTTGGGGACAGCCCCAGCATTTT. Translation gives CASSRSGFWGQPQHF. The variable domain in full, with the rest retrieved from reference TRBV5-8 and TRBJ1-5, is EAGVTQSPTHLIKTRGQQATLRCSPISGHTSVYWYQQALGLGLQFLLWYDEGEERNRGNFPPRFSGRQFPNYSSELNVNALELEDSALYLCASSRSGFWGQPQHFGDGTRLSIL.

The CDR3 sequence is CASALGRDNEQFF. CDR3 sequence (DNA): TGTGCCAGCGCCTTGGGGCGGGACAATGAGCAGTTCTTC. V and J are TRBV27 and TRBJ2-1, with D perhaps being TRBD1 or TRBD2 (5 bases each). Trimming removed 8 bases at V and 5 bases at J, with 13 bases between. Germline V gene sequence: CDR1 MNHEY, CDR2 SMNVEV (reference sequence). The CDR3 totals 13 residues.

The rearrangement joins TRBV5-1 to TRBJ1-4; D may be TRBD1 (5 bases). V was trimmed by 0 bases and J by 6 bases, leaving 12 bases between them. Germline CDR1 and CDR2: SGHRS and YFSETQ. This CDR3 has 15 residues. The CDR3: CASSLEGLDHEKLFF. The CDR3 nucleotides are TGCGCCAGCAGCTTGGAGGGGTTAGACCATGAAAAACTGTTTTTT.

This clonotype was recorded a few times. The chain combines TRBV18 with TRBJ1-3; TRBD1 is a possible D gene (6 bases). The CDR3 is 16 amino acids. CDR1 and CDR2 (germline): KGHSH, LQKENI. Trimming pared 5 bases from V and 4 bases from J, leaving 18 bases between. The CDR3 nucleotides are TGTGCCAGCTCATCCTTGGACGGGGGGCTCGGAAACACCATATATTTT. Translated, it gives CASSSLDGGLGNTIYF.

This clonotype was seen more than once but under ten times. The chain is built from TRBV28 and TRBJ2-5; D gene uncertain. There are 14 residues in the CDR3. The germline V gene has CDR1 MDHEN and CDR2 SYDVKM. Trimming took off 3 bases at V and 0 bases at J, with 8 bases between the two ends. The CDR3 region is CASSFSTYQETQYF. In DNA, the CDR3 is TGTGCCAGCAGTTTCTCGACTTACCAAGAGACCCAGTACTTC.

This chain joins TRBV12-3 or TRBV12-4 and TRBJ2-1; D perhaps matches TRBD1 (5 bases). The J call could be wrong; TRBJ2-7 is a better fit for the DNA end. The length of the CDR3 is 13 residues. Written as DNA, the CDR3 is TGTGCCAGCAGCAATGGGGCCTTCTACGAGCAGTACTTC. Its translation: CASSNGAFYEQYF.

The sample holds a few counts of this clonotype. The gene calls are TRBV5-1 and TRBJ1-1; D gene unclear. Between the trimmed V and J ends, which lost 2 bases and 3 bases, there was a span of 8 bases. Germline assignment: CDR1 SGHRS and CDR2 YFSETQ. The CDR3 extends over 13 amino acids. This chain's CDR3 is CASSFELDTEAFF. In DNA form, the CDR3 reads TGCGCCAGCAGCTTCGAGTTGGACACTGAAGCTTTCTTT.

This clonotype was seen a few times. The chain links TRBV29-1 to TRBJ2-7; 10 bases match TRBD1. CDR1 is SQVTM, CDR2 ANQGSEA, per germline. V trimming: 0 bases; J trimming: 3 bases; junction bases outside the gene matches: 5. The CDR3 contains 15 residues. This chain's CDR3 is CSVEDRDRGFYEQYF. For the CDR3, the DNA is TGCAGCGTTGAAGACCGGGACAGGGGTTTCTACGAGCAGTACTTC.

The V and J genes are TRBV5-4 and TRBJ2-5, with TRBD1 as a possible D gene (5 bases). Germline-derived CDR1 and CDR2 are SGHNT and YYREEE (reference sequence). V was clipped by 5 bases and J by 2 bases, with 19 bases between them. The CDR3 consists of 16 residues. CDR3 amino acids: CASSPLWGSAQETQYF. In DNA form, the CDR3 reads TGTGCCAGCAGTCCCCTTTGGGGCAGCGCTCAAGAGACCCAGTACTTC. The whole variable domain, filled in from reference TRBV5-4 and TRBJ2-5, reads ETGVTQSPTHLIKTRGQQVTLRCSSQSGHNTVSWYQQALGQGPQFIFQYYREEENGRGNFPPRFSGLQFPNYSSELNVNALELDDSALYLCASSPLWGSAQETQYFGPGTRLLVL.

The rearrangement links TRBV30 to TRBJ1-6; D is uncertain. Looked up from germline, CDR1 is GTSNPN and CDR2 is SVGIG (reference sequence). This CDR3 has 15 residues. Trimming took 0 bases from V and 10 from J, leaving 16 bases between them. CDR3 loop: CAWSVSTMDLSPLHF. The CDR3 DNA follows: TGTGCCTGGAGTGTTTCGACGATGGATCTATCACCCCTCCACTTT.

This clonotype was seen repeatedly, ten times or more. This chain links TRBV29-1 with TRBJ2-5; TRBD2 agrees at 13 bases. The J call may not be correct, given that the DNA end is closer to TRBJ2-1. Germline V gene lookup returns CDR1 SQVTM and CDR2 ANQGSEA. The length of the CDR3 is 15 residues. CDR3 amino acids: CSVSFGTSGMNEQFF. CDR3 DNA sequence: TGCAGCGTTTCCTTCGGGACTAGCGGGATGAATGAGCAGTTCTTC.

The chain couples TRBV25-1 to TRBJ2-5; D unresolved. Germline CDR1 reads MGHDK; CDR2 reads SYGVNS. The V end lost 4 bases, the J end lost 5 bases, and 8 bases lay between the germline ends. There are 12 residues in the CDR3. The CDR3 bases are TGTGCCAGCAGTGTCGTCCTGGAGACCCAGTACTTC. Protein sequence: CASSVVLETQYF.

Only a few counts were recorded for this clonotype. The gene calls are TRBV11-2 and TRBJ2-5; TRBD2 is a possible D gene (5 bases). The closer fit of TRBJ2-7 to the DNA end suggests the J call may be wrong. Per germline, CDR1 SGHAT and CDR2 FQNNGV. CDR3 length: 17 residues. DNA of the CDR3: TGTGCCAGCAGCTCCGGGGTCCTGTCAACCAGCTCCTACGAGCAGTACTTC. Encoded protein: CASSSGVLSTSSYEQYF.